The 21 T cell receptor beta chains below were found in one sample sequenced in a study of blood T cell repertoires in COVID-19. TCRdb's table, derived via immunoSEQ multiplex PCR, lists solely in-frame clones and lacks some. The sample contains about 70,000 clones, roughly 85% of which appear only once. The sample comprised peripheral blood. The receptors shown here come from a woman aged 80 or over with acute or convalescent COVID-19.

On this clone itself: One end of the junction fails to match germline, which may point to a read error. The rearrangement links TRBV7-7 to TRBJ2-2; 8 nucleotides agree with TRBD1. The germline V gene has CDR1 SSHAT and CDR2 FNYEAQ (reference sequence). The length of the CDR3 is 15 residues. The CDR3 nucleotides are TGTGCTAGCAGCCCGCCGACAGGGGAAGCCGGGGAGCTGTTTTTT. Translated, it gives CASSPPTGEAGELFF.

The V gene is TRBV19, the J gene TRBJ2-6; perhaps TRBD1 as D (6 bases). Germline V lookup: CDR1 LNHDA, CDR2 SQIVND (reference sequence). V lost 7 bases, J lost 3 bases, and 10 bases lay in between. The CDR3 totals 14 residues. The CDR3 DNA reads TGTGCCAGTACAGGGGAAGGTGGGGCCAACGTCCTGACTTTC. Its translation is CASTGEGGANVLTF.

The chain is built from TRBV19 and TRBJ2-2, with no clear D. V was pared by 3 bases and J by 1 base, with 9 bases between. This CDR3 has 15 amino acids. Germline lookup yields CDR1 LNHDA and CDR2 SQIVND (reference sequence). CDR3 nucleotides: TGTGCCAGTAGTATTCTAACGGGGAACACCGGGGAGCTGTTTTTT. Translating it yields CASSILTGNTGELFF.

V gene TRBV19 combines with J gene TRBJ1-5; TRBD1 might be the D (5 bases). The CDR3 contains 15 residues. V was trimmed by 4 bases and J by 5 bases, leaving 15 bases between them. Germline V lookup: CDR1 LNHDA, CDR2 SQIVND (reference sequence). The CDR3 is CASSNSGIRDQPQHF. The DNA of the CDR3 is TGTGCCAGTAGTAACTCAGGGATTCGGGATCAGCCCCAGCATTTT.

The gene calls are TRBV15 and TRBJ1-5; 7 bases map to TRBD1. The CDR3 totals 14 residues. V trimming: 7 bases; J trimming: 4 bases; junction bases outside the gene matches: 7. Germline V gene data show CDR1 as LNHNV and CDR2 as YYDKDF (reference sequence). CDR3 sequence reads: CATNSGQTNQPQHF. In DNA, the CDR3 is TGTGCCACCAATTCGGGACAGACGAATCAGCCCCAGCATTTT. Using reference TRBV15 and TRBJ1-5 for the parts outside the CDR3, the full variable domain is DAMVIQNPRYQVTQFGKPVTLSCSQTLNHNVMYWYQQKSSQAPKLLFHYYDKDFNNEADTPDNFQSRRPNTSFCFLDIRSPGLGDTAMYLCATNSGQTNQPQHFGDGTRLSIL.

In this sample, this clone turned up once. The rearrangement joins TRBV5-1 to TRBJ2-5; D is possibly TRBD2 (6 bases). The CDR3 contains 16 residues. CDR1 and CDR2 (germline): SGHRS, YFSETQ. V was clipped by 3 bases and J by 2 bases, with 17 bases between them. CDR3 region: CASSSTLARGQETQYF. CDR3 sequence (DNA): TGCGCCAGCAGCTCGACTCTAGCGAGGGGTCAAGAGACCCAGTACTTC.

This chain joins TRBV4-2 and TRBJ1-2, with 10 bases lining up with TRBD1. The CDR3 totals 15 residues. Germline V gene data show CDR1 as LGHNA and CDR2 as YNFKEQ. V lost 1 base, J lost 5 bases, and 4 bases stayed unmatched. The CDR3 protein is CASSQGRDRGYGYTF. CDR3 nucleotide sequence: TGTGCCAGCAGCCAAGGCCGGGACAGGGGATATGGCTACACCTTC.

This clone was recorded a few times. The rearrangement links TRBV3-1 (or the pseudogene TRBV3-2) to TRBJ1-2; tentatively, D is TRBD1 (5 bases). The CDR3 is 16 residues long. From germline, CDR1 is LGHDT and CDR2 YNNKEL (reference sequence). V dropped 5 bases and J dropped 5 bases, with 21 bases sitting between them. DNA for the CDR3: TGTGCCAGCAGCTTCCGGGACTCAAGGCGAAAATATGGCTACACCTTC. This sequence encodes CASSFRDSRRKYGYTF.

V usage is TRBV9 and J usage is TRBJ2-1; weak D call: TRBD2 (5 bases). Germline V gene data show CDR1 as SGDLS and CDR2 as YYNGEE. The CDR3 has 15 residues. The V end lost 0 bases, the J end lost 9 bases, and 16 bases lay between the germline ends. The CDR3: CASSVGASQEGEQFF. In DNA, the CDR3 is TGTGCCAGCAGCGTAGGGGCTAGCCAGGAAGGTGAGCAGTTCTTC.

The DNA for the CDR3 is TGTGCCAGCAGCGCTGGACTAGCGGGGGCCCAAGAGACCCAGTACTTC. Translated, it gives CASSAGLAGAQETQYF. The gene calls are TRBV7-2 and TRBJ2-5; 13 nucleotides align to TRBD2. CDR3 length: 16 residues. Germline CDR1 is SGHTA and CDR2 is FQGNSA. J gave up 1 base and V 5 bases, and 4 bases lay outside the gene matches.

J is TRBJ2-7 and V is TRBV5-4; 12 bases match TRBD2. Germline V gene lookup returns CDR1 SGHNT and CDR2 YYREEE (reference sequence). V shed 0 bases, J shed 3 bases, and the junction held 1 base outside the gene matches. CDR3 length equals 15 residues. CDR3 DNA sequence: TGTGCCAGCAGCTTGGCGACTAGCGGGGGCTACGAGCAGTACTTC. Translated, it gives CASSLATSGGYEQYF.

In its sample, this clone was seen once. The gene calls are TRBV19 and TRBJ2-7, with 8 bases matching TRBD2. With 3 bases clipped from V and 2 bases from J, the junction kept 3 bases outside the gene matches. The CDR3 covers 14 residues. CDR1 is LNHDA, CDR2 SQIVND, per germline (reference sequence). The CDR3 region is CASSIQRGPYEQYF. CDR3 DNA sequence: TGTGCCAGTAGTATCCAGCGGGGGCCCTACGAGCAGTACTTC.

The DNA for the CDR3 is TGTGCCAGCAGCCCGGCTGGGCAGGGCGATCAGCCCCAGCATTTT. The encoded protein is CASSPAGQGDQPQHF. V is TRBV4-2 and J is TRBJ1-5; a weak D match, TRBD1 (5 bases). Deletions cut 4 bases from V and 5 bases from J, with 15 bases between. The CDR3 is made up of 15 amino acids. Germline CDR1 reads LGHNA; CDR2 reads YNFKEQ.

The genes are TRBV10-3 and TRBJ1-3; no definite D call. The CDR3 is 16 amino acids. Germline loops: CDR1 ENHRY, CDR2 SYGVKD. The ends were cut back, 2 bases at V and 0 bases at J, with 11 bases in the middle. Here the CDR3 reads CAISEGQINSGNTIYF. CDR3 DNA: TGTGCCATCAGTGAGGGGCAAATCAACTCTGGAAACACCATATATTTT.

The rearrangement joins TRBV9 to TRBJ2-3, with D perhaps matching TRBD2 (6 bases). Germline CDR1 reads SGDLS; CDR2 reads YYNGEE. V lost 0 bases to trimming and J lost 1 base, with 9 bases between them. The CDR3 contains 15 residues. In nucleotides, the CDR3 is TGTGCCAGCAGCGTAGGAACGGGGGGCACAGATACGCAGTATTTT. Protein sequence: CASSVGTGGTDTQYF. Looking up the rest from reference TRBV9 and TRBJ2-3 gives the full variable domain: DSGVTQTPKHLITATGQRVTLRCSPRSGDLSVYWYQQSLDQGLQFLIQYYNGEERAKGNILERFSAQQFPDLHSELNLSSLELGDSALYFCASSVGTGGTDTQYFGPGTRLTVL.

This clone was recorded only once. Additional DNA sequences in this sample encode the identical CDR3. The chain recombines TRBV19 with TRBJ1-3; 8 bases align to TRBD1. Trimming at V came to 6 bases and at J to 0 bases, leaving 1 base not matched to a gene. The CDR3 has 14 residues. CDR1 LNHDA and CDR2 SQIVND come from the germline V gene (reference sequence). The CDR3 DNA sequence: TGTGCCAGTAGAACAGGGGGCTCTGGAAACACCATATATTTT. Translating it yields CASRTGGSGNTIYF.

The rearrangement joins TRBV15 to TRBJ1-4, with D hard to call. CDR1 LNHNV and CDR2 YYDKDF come from the germline V gene (reference sequence). The CDR3 covers 17 residues. The V and J ends lost 5 bases and 0 bases respectively, with 16 bases between them. The CDR3: CATSRNQDSATNEKLFF. CDR3 sequence (DNA): TGTGCCACCAGCCGCAATCAGGATTCTGCAACTAATGAAAAACTGTTTTTT.

V usage is TRBV6-5 and J usage is TRBJ1-1; a weak D match, TRBD1 (5 bases). Trimming removed 11 bases from V and 11 bases from J, with 21 bases in between. The CDR3 spans 12 residues. The germline V gene encodes CDR1 MNHEY and CDR2 SVGAGI. CDR3 amino acids: CAAGPLQGGAFF. DNA of the CDR3: TGTGCCGCGGGACCTTTGCAGGGTGGGGCTTTCTTT.

The chain uses TRBV5-8 and TRBJ2-3; TRBD2 matches 12 bases. V shed 2 bases, J shed 5 bases, and the junction held 6 bases outside the gene matches. Germline V gene data show CDR1 as SGHTS and CDR2 as YDEGEE. There are 16 residues in the CDR3. CDR3 region: CASSFNPGLAGDTQYF. The CDR3 DNA reads TGTGCCAGCAGCTTTAATCCGGGACTAGCGGGAGATACGCAGTATTTT.

The chain recombines TRBV2 with TRBJ1-2; 7 positions agree with TRBD1. The CDR3 consists of 15 residues. Trimming took 4 bases from V and 4 from J; bases not matched to a gene: 9. Germline lookup yields CDR1 SNHLY and CDR2 FYNNEI. CDR3 in amino acids: CASSAGTAKVYGYTF. The CDR3 coding sequence is TGTGCCAGCAGTGCTGGGACAGCAAAGGTCTATGGCTACACCTTC.

This sequence joins TRBV6-5 and TRBJ2-7; 9 bases agree with TRBD1. The germline V gene encodes CDR1 MNHEY and CDR2 SVGAGI. The V and J ends lost 7 bases and 3 bases, in that order; junction bases with no gene match: 10. The CDR3 sequence is 15 residues long. The CDR3 reads CASKKSQDRGYEQYF. The CDR3 bases are TGTGCCAGCAAAAAATCCCAGGACAGGGGCTACGAGCAGTACTTC.